This T cell receptor (beta chain) came from a study of response to subunit inactivated influenza vaccine. Germline V CDR1 and CDR2: SEHNR, FQNEAQ (reference sequence). CDR3 length: 15 amino acids. Trimming removed 0 bases from V and 5 bases from J, with 13 bases in between. To note about this clonotype: The target antigen is unknown.

Points from the study as a whole: Few new T cells, the authors suggested, are recruited by each seasonal influenza vaccination.

From the RT-PCR reads, TCRdb called clonotypes with MiXCR, one entry per CDR3 protein. The sample holds under 750,000 distinct CDR3 sequences, 12% seen once. The clonotype was recovered from a man over 45 who received an inactivated influenza vaccine. This chain links TRBV7-9 with TRBJ2-5; D is possibly TRBD1 or TRBD2 (5 bases each). The starting material was PBMCs from blood, obtained on the day of vaccination. CDR3 in amino acids: CASSLAEGKWETQYF. CDR3 nucleotides: TGTGCCAGCAGCTTAGCCGAGGGGAAGTGGGAGACCCAGTACTTC.